This T cell receptor (beta chain) appears in the sequencing data of a study of T cell responses to AZD1222 COVID-19 vaccine. TCRdb's table, derived via immunoSEQ multiplex PCR, lists solely in-frame clones and lacks some. The sample yields around 130,000 clones, 80% to 90% seen once. Remarks on this clone: Its antigen is not identified.

Overall study results and limits: Mapped onto spike, vaccine-associated CD4 TCRs spanned it and were dominant at 160-218 and 743-854. Most donors were white British, females outnumbered males, and clonal diversity was possibly underestimated. Spike-specific TCR breadth and depth rose after two AZD1222 doses.

The CDR3 runs to 13 residues. Trimming at V came to 1 base and at J to 6 bases, leaving 2 bases not matched to a gene. The clonotype originates from an adult in good health. The material was peripheral blood, obtained on day 0 of AZD1222 vaccination. V gene TRBV12-3 or TRBV12-4 combines with J gene TRBJ1-2; 7 bases match TRBD1. CDR3 loop: CASSLEGAHGYTF. The CDR3 region has the DNA TGTGCCAGCAGTTTAGAGGGGGCGCATGGCTACACCTTC.